These 7 T cell receptor beta chains came from one sample sequenced in a study of T cells in women clearing cervical HPV infection. Libraries were prepared by immunoSEQ multiplex PCR; TCRdb keeps only in-frame clonotypes and omits some of them. The sample's table shows 40,000 to 55,000 clones. Material: blood buffy coat. The receptors were gathered from a woman aged 18-70 years with a cervical HPV16 infection that either progressed to CIN3+ or cleared (not recorded which).

Remarks on this clone: The read halts 3 residues ahead of the CDR3 end, with the missing end drawn from the germline J gene. V and J are TRBV4-2 and TRBJ1-1, with D uncertain. The germline gives CDR1 LGHNA, CDR2 YNFKEQ. V lost 4 bases and J 0 bases, leaving 9 bases between the germline ends. This CDR3 has 14 amino acids. CDR3 DNA (partial): TGTGCCAGCAGCCGGGCTTCTATGAACACTGAA. Protein sequence: CASSRASMNTE. The whole CDR3 is CASSRASMNTEAFF.

Comment on this clone: The CDR3 is cut off 3 residues early in the read; its end comes from the germline J gene. The chain employs TRBV19 and TRBJ2-5; 10 nucleotides agree with TRBD1. The CDR3 contains 15 residues. Germline V lookup: CDR1 LNHDA, CDR2 SQIVND (reference sequence). V shed 8 bases, J shed 5 bases, and the junction held 11 bases outside the gene matches. The sequenced CDR3 bases are TGTGCCAGTGGGGGCCCCGGGACAGGGGCGGAGACC. Encoded protein: CASGGPGTGAET. The complete CDR3 protein is CASGGPGTGAETQYF.

Notes on this clone: Read sequence stops 3 residues before the CDR3 end, and the germline J gene provides the missing end. The V gene is TRBV19, the J gene TRBJ1-4, with 7 bases that match TRBD1. This CDR3 region has 15 residues. Germline V gene lookup returns CDR1 LNHDA and CDR2 SQIVND (reference sequence). With 9 bases clipped from V and 4 bases from J, the junction kept 11 bases outside the gene matches. The CDR3 sequence is CASGRRTGLNEKLFF. CDR3 bases read: TGTGCCAGCGGGCGGAGGACAGGCCTTAATGAAAAA.

About this clone itself: From the germline J gene comes the end of the CDR3, since the read stops 3 residues before it. This chain links TRBV20-1 with TRBJ1-5; TRBD1 matches at 9 bases. The CDR3 has 16 residues. V lost 0 bases and J lost 3; bases outside the gene matches: 6. Germline values: CDR1 DFQATT, CDR2 SNEGSKA (reference sequence). CDR3 sequence reads: CSARDSGQGNNQPQHF. Incomplete CDR3 DNA: TGCAGTGCTAGAGATAGCGGACAGGGGAACAATCAGCCC.

Comment on this clone: The CDR3 extends 3 residues past the end of the read, so its final part is completed from the germline J gene. The chain recombines TRBV10-2 with TRBJ2-5; 9 bases line up with TRBD1. The junction had 10 bases not matched to a gene; V was cut back by 4 bases and J by 1 base. The CDR3 totals 17 residues. The germline CDR1 and CDR2 sequences are WSHSY and SAAADI. The DNA read from the CDR3 is TGCGCCAGCAGTGGGCCCCCTTGGGACAGGGTCCAAGAGACC. It codes for CASSGPPWDRVQET. The complete CDR3 protein is CASSGPPWDRVQETQYF.

The covered CDR3 bases are TGTGCCAGCTCACCGCCTCGGACTACCGAGATCTACTACGAC. Translating it yields CASSPPRTTEIYYD. The full CDR3 sequence reads CASSPPRTTEIYYDYTF. J is TRBJ1-2 and V is TRBV18, with no clear D. With the read ending 3 residues before the CDR3 end, the germline J gene is used to fill in that end. The CDR3 runs to 17 residues. Germline-derived CDR1 and CDR2 are KGHSH and LQKENI. The entire variable domain, with the rest obtained from reference TRBV18 and TRBJ1-2, is as follows: NAGVMQNPRHLVRRRGQEARLRCSPMKGHSHVYWYRQLPEEGLKFMVYLQKENIIDESGMPKERFSAEFPKEGPSILRIQQVVRGDSAAYFCASSPPRTTEIYYDYTFGSGTRLTVV.

In the case of this clone: Coverage ceases 3 residues before the CDR3 finishes, and the germline J gene fills in the end. This rearrangement joins TRBV6-1 to TRBJ2-1; the D is unclear. V was trimmed by 3 bases and J by 9 bases, leaving 15 bases between them. Germline V CDR1 and CDR2: MNHNS, SASEGT. The CDR3 length is 14 residues. CDR3 DNA (partial): TGTGCCAGCAGTGAGGGTAGGGTCCTTACTGAG. Protein: CASSEGRVLTE. The CDR3 in its entirety is CASSEGRVLTEQFF.